This TCR beta chain was recorded in a study of T cell clones after liver transplantation. Study overall: Draws occurred before transplant, before withdrawal, and after complete or failed withdrawal.

The protocol was immunoSEQ multiplex PCR, while the TCRdb copy is restricted to in-frame clones and leaves out a portion. This sample has under 12,000 clones, with 71% found just once. V shed 4 bases and J 6 bases; nucleotides not matched to a gene: 10. The CDR3 runs 17 residues. Germline loops: CDR1 SGHRS, CDR2 YFSETQ. The sequence came from a human patient who received a liver transplant. Some T cells may arise from the graft donor. The input for sequencing was CD4+ T cells from blood, taken approximately 30 months after liver transplant. The rearrangement uses TRBV5-1 and TRBJ2-1; 13 nucleotides agree with TRBD2. The CDR3 DNA reads TGCGCCAGCAGCCTATGGACTAGCGGGAGAGCAATCAATGAGCAGTTCTTC. Translated: CASSLWTSGRAINEQFF.